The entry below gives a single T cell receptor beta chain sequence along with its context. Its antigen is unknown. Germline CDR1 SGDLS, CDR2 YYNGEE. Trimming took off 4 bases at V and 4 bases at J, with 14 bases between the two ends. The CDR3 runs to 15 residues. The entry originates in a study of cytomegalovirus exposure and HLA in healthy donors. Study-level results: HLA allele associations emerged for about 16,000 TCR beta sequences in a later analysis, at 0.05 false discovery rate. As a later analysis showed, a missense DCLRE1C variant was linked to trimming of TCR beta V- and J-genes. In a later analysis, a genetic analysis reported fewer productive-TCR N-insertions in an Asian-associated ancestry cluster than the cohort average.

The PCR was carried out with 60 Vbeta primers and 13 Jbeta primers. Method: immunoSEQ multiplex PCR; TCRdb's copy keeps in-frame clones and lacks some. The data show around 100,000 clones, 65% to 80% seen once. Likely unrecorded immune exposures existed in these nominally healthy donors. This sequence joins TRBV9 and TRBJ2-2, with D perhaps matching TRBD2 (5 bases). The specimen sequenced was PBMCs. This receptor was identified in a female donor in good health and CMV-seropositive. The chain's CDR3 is CASSPEGSPTGELFF. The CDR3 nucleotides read TGTGCCAGCAGCCCTGAGGGTAGCCCCACCGGGGAGCTGTTTTTT.